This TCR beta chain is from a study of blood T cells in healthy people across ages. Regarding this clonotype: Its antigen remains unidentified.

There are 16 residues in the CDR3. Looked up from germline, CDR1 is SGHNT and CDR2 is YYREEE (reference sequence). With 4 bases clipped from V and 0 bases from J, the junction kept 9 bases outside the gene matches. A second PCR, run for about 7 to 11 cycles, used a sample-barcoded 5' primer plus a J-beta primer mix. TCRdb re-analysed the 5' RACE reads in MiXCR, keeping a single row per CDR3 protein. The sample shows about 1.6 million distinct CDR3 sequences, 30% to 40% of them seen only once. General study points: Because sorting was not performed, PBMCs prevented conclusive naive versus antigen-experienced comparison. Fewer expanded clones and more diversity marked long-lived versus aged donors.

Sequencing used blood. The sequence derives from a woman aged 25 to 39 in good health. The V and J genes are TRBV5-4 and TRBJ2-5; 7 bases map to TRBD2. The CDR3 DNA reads TGTGCCAGCAGCGCCTTCATGGGGGGGTACCAAGAGACCCAGTACTTC. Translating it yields CASSAFMGGYQETQYF.